This paragraph covers one T cell receptor (beta chain) sequence. No antigen is known for it. No base quality information exists; no much larger clone differs at one position. This sample stems from a study of T cells after posttransplantation cyclophosphamide (dated by TCRdb to about 2016). Study-wide context: Using TRB sequencing, the study followed how the T cell repertoire reconstituted after myeloablative bone marrow transplantation in which posttransplantation cyclophosphamide served as GVHD prophylaxis. Samples from around 40 PTCy-treated patients and over 15 related bone marrow donors of those patients were subjected to antigen receptor sequencing. Blood from every one of the approximately 33 PTCy patients who had 1-year posttransplant specimens underwent TRB sequencing. Up to about 3 additional blood samples from 2 to 5.2 years after transplant were also TRB-sequenced in 3 patients, as was pretransplant blood from 4 patients. Because TRA and TRB clonality were tightly correlated in 9 samples, subsequent TCR analyses were focused on TRB only. Public TRB sequences were searched against a database of over 3,600 sequences associated with responses to pathogens, tumor antigens, self-antigens and alloantigens. Points the paper makes about the study in general: Across the roughly 48 patients, TRB clonality was highly associated with recipient CMV seropositivity and CMV reactivation, and diversity with PTCy was similar to that in the CNI/methotrexate controls. Donor-recipient similarity was low at 1-2 months but rose over the first year, and later blood repertoires were often dominated by donor CD8+ memory clones. The TRB repertoires of T cells infiltrating skin or GI tract showed only limited overlap with the TRB repertoires of T cells in blood.

TRB sequencing was run on genomic DNA with either the immunoSEQ assay at survey resolution or the hsTCRB kit. The original methods were these. The immunoSEQ software handled the initial read processing, while the LymphoSeq R package was used for the repertoire analyses. Clonality was calculated as 1 minus normalized Shannon entropy, and the Gini coefficient was also calculated for each TRB dataset. To infer phenotypes in unsorted samples, TRB sequences from sorted subsets of the recipient or donor were mapped onto the unsorted samples of the same recipient. As stored in TCRdb, this immuneACCESS dataset retains in-frame rearrangements with V and J assigned. A fraction of the clones does not appear; measured against another copy, unresolved V genes explain less than half of the discrepancy, and the remainder lacks a known reason. V, J and clone size are those of that table, while D and trimming were read from the DNA. This sample comprises 20,000 to 25,000 clones, 85% to 90% of them detected only once. The top ten hold about 2% of the sample.

A control cohort of about a dozen patients who had been given myeloablative marrow transplants with methotrexate plus a calcineurin inhibitor was sampled 1 year after transplant. Peripheral blood and bone marrow mononuclear cells were isolated by Ficoll-Hypaque density centrifugation and cryopreserved. This material consisted of PBMCs, taken 350 to 400 days after allogeneic stem cell transplant with calcineurin inhibitor and methotrexate. The origin of this receptor is a female patient aged 25-39 years who received an allogeneic stem cell transplant from an unrelated donor, was CMV-positive, and had acute and chronic GVHD. In patients who had a transplant, some T cells may come from the graft donor.

The CDR3 in this case is CASSQDQGGGSYNEQFF. The DNA sequence follows: TGCGCCAGCAGCCAAGATCAAGGTGGAGGCTCCTACAATGAGCAGTTCTTC. The V and J genes are TRBV4-1 and TRBJ2-1, and possibly TRBD2, on 5 matching bases. The germline V gene sets CDR1 to MGHRA and CDR2 to YSYEKL. The CDR3 spans 17 residues, from the cysteine through the phenylalanine. Only CDR3 DNA is held: 51 bases, read in frame from base 1. V and J lose 0 bases and 0 bases, and a span of 12 bases separates them.